Only a few counts were recorded for the clone carrying this TCR beta chain. The data are from a study of response to subunit inactivated influenza vaccine. CDR1 is MNHNY, CDR2 SVGAGI, per germline (reference sequence). Deletions cut 6 bases from V and 5 bases from J, with 10 bases between. The CDR3 loop spans 12 amino acids. TCRdb redid the calling of the RT-PCR reads with MiXCR, one entry per CDR3 protein. Of some 160,000 distinct CDR3 sequences detected, approximately 11% appear once; the ten largest clones hold about an eighth. The sequence derives from a man aged 50 to 60 who received an inactivated influenza vaccine. Sequencing used non-naive T cells sorted from PBMCs, obtained about 6 weeks after vaccination. The genes are TRBV6-6 and TRBJ2-5; D is unclear. The CDR3 reads CASSRPPETQYF. The CDR3 bases are TGTGCCAGCAGCCGCCCCCCGGAGACCCAGTACTTC.